The 26 T cell receptor beta chains presented below share a single source sample, sequenced in a study of blood T cell repertoires in COVID-19. Assay used: immunoSEQ multiplex PCR; TCRdb lists only in-frame clones, some missing. The sample has about 210,000 clones, 82% seen once. Source material: peripheral blood. The receptors were gathered from a woman aged 35 to 49 with acute or convalescent COVID-19.

The rearrangement uses TRBV5-1 and TRBJ2-2, with TRBD2 identical over 8 bases. The CDR3 extends over 16 amino acids. The trim removed 2 bases at V and 4 bases at J, leaving 7 bases unmatched. The germline gives CDR1 SGHRS, CDR2 YFSETQ. The CDR3 DNA follows: TGCGCCAGCAGCTTTCTTGGGACTAGTGGCACCGGGGAGCTGTTTTTT. It encodes CASSFLGTSGTGELFF.

The chain carries TRBV3-1 (or the pseudogene TRBV3-2) and TRBJ1-2, with 12 bases aligning to TRBD1. The CDR3 totals 15 residues. From germline, CDR1 is LGHDT and CDR2 YNNKEL (reference sequence). Germline trimming cut 2 bases from V and 7 bases from J; bases unmatched to any gene: 5. The CDR3, as DNA: TGTGCCAGCAGCCAAAAGGGACAGGGGGCCGGTGGCTACACCTTC. This codes for CASSQKGQGAGGYTF.

For the CDR3, the DNA is TGCGCCAGCAGCCAAGAGCTGTACCCCGATGAGGTTAATTCACCCCTCCACTTT. Translated, it gives CASSQELYPDEVNSPLHF. The chain has TRBV4-1 and TRBJ1-6; D remains ambiguous. The CDR3 runs to 18 residues. The V and J ends lost 0 bases and 6 bases respectively, with 18 bases between them. Per the germline V gene, CDR1 is MGHRA and CDR2 is YSYEKL.

The chain is built from TRBV9 and TRBJ2-4, with a weak D call TRBD2 (6 bases). The CDR3 loop spans 15 amino acids. Germline values: CDR1 SGDLS, CDR2 YYNGEE. V lost 3 bases, J lost 5 bases, and 15 bases lay in between. The CDR3 DNA sequence: TGTGCCAGCAGCGGTCAGGGAGGCCGGGAAAACATTCAGTACTTC. Amino acid sequence: CASSGQGGRENIQYF.

J is TRBJ1-5 and V is TRBV27; weak D call: TRBD1 (5 bases). V was pared by 0 bases and J by 9 bases, with 9 bases between. The germline V gene encodes CDR1 MNHEY and CDR2 SMNVEV (reference sequence). CDR3 length: 13 residues. This CDR3 reads CASSLSGGWPQHF. The CDR3 coding sequence is TGTGCCAGCAGTTTATCCGGGGGATGGCCCCAGCATTTT.

The V and J genes are TRBV10-2 and TRBJ2-7, with D perhaps matching TRBD2 (5 bases). CDR3 size: 14 residues. Germline-derived CDR1 and CDR2 are WSHSY and SAAADI. Deletions cut 7 bases from V and 0 bases from J, with 13 bases between. DNA of the CDR3: TGCGCCAGCACCTCGGGGAAGAACTCCTACGAGCAGTACTTC. This gives the protein CASTSGKNSYEQYF.

The chain combines TRBV30 with TRBJ2-7; 7 bases fit TRBD2. V lost 3 bases and J lost 2; bases outside the gene matches: 4. The CDR3 has 13 amino acids. CDR1 and CDR2 (germline): GTSNPN, SVGIG (reference sequence). The CDR3 spells CAWSSGGTYEQYF. The CDR3, as DNA: TGTGCCTGGAGCTCCGGGGGGACCTACGAGCAGTACTTC.

The rearrangement links TRBV7-2 to TRBJ2-3; 9 bases fit TRBD2. The V gene end was trimmed by 4 bases and the J gene end by 6 bases; junction bases not matched to a gene: 8. Germline-derived CDR1 and CDR2 are SGHTA and FQGNSA. There are 15 residues in the CDR3. CDR3 residues: CASSSFSGSADTQYF. In DNA, the CDR3 is TGTGCCAGCAGCTCATTTAGCGGGAGTGCCGATACGCAGTATTTT.

The V and J genes are TRBV20-1 and TRBJ1-6, with 7 nucleotides matching TRBD1. The length of the CDR3 is 13 residues. Trimming at V came to 3 bases and at J to 5 bases, leaving 1 base not matched to a gene. Germline loops: CDR1 DFQATT, CDR2 SNEGSKA (reference sequence). CDR3: CSASTGDNSPLHF. CDR3 coding DNA: TGCAGTGCTAGTACAGGGGATAATTCACCCCTCCACTTT.

This clone was observed a single time. V usage is TRBV2 and J usage is TRBJ2-1; 9 positions match TRBD1. J lost 6 bases, V lost 6 bases, and 6 bases had no gene match. CDR3 size: 14 residues. In germline, CDR1 is SNHLY, CDR2 FYNNEI. The CDR3 loop reads CASRFDRGSNEQFF. In nucleotides, the CDR3 is TGTGCCAGCAGATTTGACAGGGGGAGCAATGAGCAGTTCTTC.

The rearrangement links TRBV7-9 to TRBJ2-2; 8 positions agree with TRBD1. The J segment lost 6 bases and the V segment lost 7 bases, leaving 10 bases of the junction unmatched. The V gene's germline CDR1 is SEHNR and CDR2 FQNEAQ (reference sequence). The CDR3 contains 15 residues. Written as DNA, the CDR3 is TGTGCCAGCAACAAAGGACAGGGAAAAGCCGGGGAGCTGTTTTTT. It yields the protein CASNKGQGKAGELFF. The complete variable domain, with remaining parts taken from reference TRBV7-9 and TRBJ2-2, reads DTGVSQNPRHKITKRGQNVTFRCDPISEHNRLYWYRQTLGQGPEFLTYFQNEAQLEKSRLLSDRFSAERPKGSFSTLEIQRTEQGDSAMYLCASNKGQGKAGELFFGEGSRLTVL.

The CDR3 DNA reads as TGTGCCAGCAGCTTAGACGGCAGACAGGGTTCACCCCTCCACTTT. Its protein is CASSLDGRQGSPLHF. The genes are TRBV7-3 and TRBJ1-6; 7 bases map to TRBD1. In germline, CDR1 is SGHTA, CDR2 FQGTGA. V was pared by 2 bases and J by 9 bases, with 7 bases of the junction left unmatched. The CDR3 has 15 residues.

The rearrangement links TRBV25-1 to TRBJ2-5; TRBD2 matches at 12 bases. J gave up 5 bases and V 5 bases, and 12 bases lay outside the gene matches. The germline V gene encodes CDR1 MGHDK and CDR2 SYGVNS. The CDR3 has 17 amino acids. DNA of the CDR3: TGTGCCAGCAGTCGCGCGGAGACTAGCGGGAGTATGGAGACCCAGTACTTC. Protein sequence: CASSRAETSGSMETQYF.

The chain links TRBV13 to TRBJ2-1; 8 positions agree with TRBD2. V was pared by 3 bases and J by 7 bases, with 23 bases of the junction left unmatched. The CDR3 sequence is 20 residues long. CDR1 is PRHDT and CDR2 is FYEKMQ in the germline V gene (reference sequence). As DNA, the CDR3 is TGTGCCAGCAGCTTGGGGTGGAGGGCAGCGGGAGACGAGGCGGTAAATGAGCAGTTCTTC. The encoded protein is CASSLGWRAAGDEAVNEQFF. Using reference TRBV13 and TRBJ2-1 for the parts outside the CDR3, the full variable domain is AAGVIQSPRHLIKEKRETATLKCYPIPRHDTVYWYQQGPGQDPQFLISFYEKMQSDKGSIPDRFSAQQFSDYHSELNMSSLELGDSALYFCASSLGWRAAGDEAVNEQFFGPGTRLTVL.

The chain is built from TRBV19 and TRBJ2-2; 12 bases line up with TRBD2. The CDR3 length is 16 residues. CDR1 and CDR2 (germline): LNHDA, SQIVND (reference sequence). With V trimmed by 2 bases and J by 3 bases, 1 base remained unmatched. The CDR3 loop reads CASSIRTSGDTGELFF. The CDR3, as DNA: TGTGCCAGTAGTATACGGACTAGCGGGGACACCGGGGAGCTGTTTTTT.

This clone was recorded a few times. The V and J genes are TRBV12-3 or TRBV12-4 and TRBJ1-3, with D uncertain. The CDR3 runs 13 residues. V was pared by 6 bases and J by 0 bases, with 6 bases between. The chain's CDR3 is CASRQNSGNTIYF. CDR3 nucleotides: TGTGCCAGCAGGCAGAACTCTGGAAACACCATATATTTT.

This clone was seen a few times. The gene calls are TRBV19 and TRBJ2-2, with D perhaps matching TRBD2 (6 bases). The CDR3 is 14 amino acids. V lost 10 bases, J lost 1 base, and 13 bases lay in between. Germline values: CDR1 LNHDA, CDR2 SQIVND (reference sequence). CDR3 in DNA: TGTGCCACTACCGGGACTTGGAACACCGGGGAGCTGTTTTTT. Protein product: CATTGTWNTGELFF.

V is TRBV4-2 and J is TRBJ1-5; TRBD1 matches 7 bases. Trimming removed 4 bases from V and 7 bases from J; junction bases left unmatched: 7. Germline V lookup: CDR1 LGHNA, CDR2 YNFKEQ. This CDR3 is built from 14 residues. This chain's CDR3 is CASSPDRVGQPQHF. DNA for the CDR3: TGTGCCAGCAGCCCCGACAGGGTCGGGCAGCCCCAGCATTTT.

A single count supports this clone. V is TRBV3-1 (or the pseudogene TRBV3-2) and J is TRBJ1-3, with 8 bases that match TRBD1. Germline V gene sequence: CDR1 LGHDT, CDR2 YNNKEL (reference sequence). CDR3 size: 16 residues. V gave up 0 bases and J gave up 2 bases; unmatched junction bases: 3. Here the CDR3 DNA reads TGTGCCAGCAGCCAAGAAAGGACAGGGACTGGAAACACCATATATTTT. Protein: CASSQERTGTGNTIYF.

V usage is TRBV25-1 and J usage is TRBJ1-1, with D uncertain. With 1 base removed from V and 7 bases from J, the gap between germline ends came to 4 bases. The CDR3 covers 11 residues. The V gene's germline CDR1 is MGHDK and CDR2 SYGVNS. As DNA, the CDR3 is TGTGCCAGCAGTGAATCCCTTGAAGCTTTCTTT. This encodes CASSESLEAFF.

The chain uses TRBV21-1 and TRBJ1-1; the DNA was not compared with TRBD1, the D call given in the table. TRBV21-1 is an annotated pseudogene. This CDR3 has 17 amino acids. CDR3 bases: TGTGCCAGCAGCAACTGGGACAGGGGAAGATCGGACACTGAAGCTTTCTTT. Encoded protein: CASSNWDRGRSDTEAFF.

The rearrangement links TRBV18 to TRBJ2-1, with TRBD2 matching over 10 bases. Trimming cost V 1 base and J 4 bases; bases outside gene matches: 4. In germline, CDR1 is KGHSH, CDR2 LQKENI. There are 16 residues in the CDR3. CDR3 DNA sequence: TGTGCCAGCTCACCACGAGAGCGGGAGGGTTACAATGAGCAGTTCTTC. This translates into CASSPREREGYNEQFF. The full variable domain, completed using reference TRBV18 and TRBJ2-1, is NAGVMQNPRHLVRRRGQEARLRCSPMKGHSHVYWYRQLPEEGLKFMVYLQKENIIDESGMPKERFSAEFPKEGPSILRIQQVVRGDSAAYFCASSPREREGYNEQFFGPGTRLTVL.

This clone was counted many times. This chain links TRBV27 with TRBJ2-7; 9 nucleotides agree with TRBD2. J was trimmed by 2 bases and V by 6 bases; bases with no gene match: 5. CDR3 length: 14 residues. Looked up from germline, CDR1 is MNHEY and CDR2 is SMNVEV (reference sequence). The CDR3 loop is CASRLAGTTYEQYF. The CDR3 DNA is TGTGCCAGCAGGCTAGCGGGGACAACCTACGAGCAGTACTTC.

The chain joins TRBV7-6 to TRBJ1-4; TRBD1 might be the D (5 bases). Between the trimmed V and J ends, which lost 0 bases and 0 bases, there was a span of 14 bases. The CDR3 spans 18 residues. CDR1 is SGHVS, CDR2 FNYEAQ, per germline. The CDR3 here is CASSLAGEGKATNEKLFF. The CDR3, as DNA: TGTGCCAGCAGCTTAGCAGGGGAAGGGAAGGCAACTAATGAAAAACTGTTTTTT.

The chain has TRBV4-1 and TRBJ2-7; perhaps TRBD1 as D (6 bases). Looked up from germline, CDR1 is MGHRA and CDR2 is YSYEKL. This CDR3 has 15 amino acids. Trimming stripped 1 base from V and 1 base from J, with 11 bases between. The CDR3 sequence is CASSQGPGESYEQYF. The CDR3 DNA is TGCGCCAGCAGCCAAGGGCCAGGGGAATCCTACGAGCAGTACTTC.

V is TRBV6-5 and J is TRBJ1-2, with 9 bases that match TRBD1. The V and J ends lost 2 bases and 13 bases, in that order; junction bases with no gene match: 17. The CDR3 extends over 16 amino acids. Germline V gene lookup returns CDR1 MNHEY and CDR2 SVGAGI. CDR3: CASSYGTGLWGAGCTF. The CDR3 bases are TGTGCCAGCAGTTACGGGACAGGGCTTTGGGGAGCTGGTTGCACCTTC.